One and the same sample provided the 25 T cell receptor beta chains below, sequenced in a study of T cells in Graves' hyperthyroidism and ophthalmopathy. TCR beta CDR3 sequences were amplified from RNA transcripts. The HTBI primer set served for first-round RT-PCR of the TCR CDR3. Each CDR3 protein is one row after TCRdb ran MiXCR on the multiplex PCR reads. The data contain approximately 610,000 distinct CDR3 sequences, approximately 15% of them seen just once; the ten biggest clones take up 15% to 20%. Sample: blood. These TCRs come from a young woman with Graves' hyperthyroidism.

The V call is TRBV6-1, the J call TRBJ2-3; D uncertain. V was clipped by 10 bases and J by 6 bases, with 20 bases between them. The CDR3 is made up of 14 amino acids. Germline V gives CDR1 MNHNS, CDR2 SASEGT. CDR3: CATTPYSRGDTQYF. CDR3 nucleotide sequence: TGTGCCACCACCCCCTATTCGAGAGGTGATACGCAGTATTTT.

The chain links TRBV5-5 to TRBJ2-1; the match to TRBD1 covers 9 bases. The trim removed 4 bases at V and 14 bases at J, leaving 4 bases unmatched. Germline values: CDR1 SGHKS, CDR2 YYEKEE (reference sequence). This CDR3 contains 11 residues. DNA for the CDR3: TGTGCCAGCAGCCACGACAGGGGGGAGTTCTTC. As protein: CASSHDRGEFF.

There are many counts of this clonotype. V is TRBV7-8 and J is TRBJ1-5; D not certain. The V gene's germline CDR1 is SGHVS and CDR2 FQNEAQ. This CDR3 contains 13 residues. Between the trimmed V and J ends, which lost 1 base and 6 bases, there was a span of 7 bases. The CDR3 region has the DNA TGTGCCAGCAGCTTAGACGCAGGTCAGCCCCAGCATTTT. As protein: CASSLDAGQPQHF.

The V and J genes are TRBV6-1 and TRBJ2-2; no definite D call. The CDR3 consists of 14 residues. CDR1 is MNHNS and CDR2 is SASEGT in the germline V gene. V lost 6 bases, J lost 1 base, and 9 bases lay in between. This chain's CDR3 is CASRELLNTGELFF. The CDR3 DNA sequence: TGTGCCAGCAGGGAACTTCTGAACACCGGGGAGCTGTTTTTT.

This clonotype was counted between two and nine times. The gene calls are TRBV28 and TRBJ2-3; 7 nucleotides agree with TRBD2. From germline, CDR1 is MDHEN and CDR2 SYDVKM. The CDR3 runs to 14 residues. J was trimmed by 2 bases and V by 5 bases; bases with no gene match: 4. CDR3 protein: CASSRLALTDTQYF. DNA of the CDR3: TGTGCCAGCAGTCGACTAGCCCTCACAGATACGCAGTATTTT.

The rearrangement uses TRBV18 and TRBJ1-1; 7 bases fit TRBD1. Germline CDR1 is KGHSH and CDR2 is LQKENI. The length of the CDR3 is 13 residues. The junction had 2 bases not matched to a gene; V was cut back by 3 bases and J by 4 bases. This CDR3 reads CASSPDRATEAFF. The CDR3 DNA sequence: TGTGCCAGCTCACCCGACAGGGCCACTGAAGCTTTCTTT.

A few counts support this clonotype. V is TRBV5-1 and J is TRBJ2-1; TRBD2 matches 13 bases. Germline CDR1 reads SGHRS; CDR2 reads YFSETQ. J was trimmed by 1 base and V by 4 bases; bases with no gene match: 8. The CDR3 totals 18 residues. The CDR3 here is CASSPHTSGRGSYNEQFF. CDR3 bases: TGCGCCAGCAGCCCTCATACTAGCGGGAGGGGATCCTACAATGAGCAGTTCTTC.

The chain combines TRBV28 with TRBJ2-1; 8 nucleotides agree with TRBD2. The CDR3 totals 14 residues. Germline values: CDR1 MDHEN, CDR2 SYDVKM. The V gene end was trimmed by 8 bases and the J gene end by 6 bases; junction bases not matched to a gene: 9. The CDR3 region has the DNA TGTGCCAGCTCCCCTACGCGGGGGGCCAATGAGCAGTTCTTC. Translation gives CASSPTRGANEQFF.

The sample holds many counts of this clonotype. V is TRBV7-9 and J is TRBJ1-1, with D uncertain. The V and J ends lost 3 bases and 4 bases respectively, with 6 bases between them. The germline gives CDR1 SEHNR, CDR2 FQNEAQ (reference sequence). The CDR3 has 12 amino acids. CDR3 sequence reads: CASSFGSTEAFF. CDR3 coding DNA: TGTGCCAGCAGCTTTGGTAGCACTGAAGCTTTCTTT.

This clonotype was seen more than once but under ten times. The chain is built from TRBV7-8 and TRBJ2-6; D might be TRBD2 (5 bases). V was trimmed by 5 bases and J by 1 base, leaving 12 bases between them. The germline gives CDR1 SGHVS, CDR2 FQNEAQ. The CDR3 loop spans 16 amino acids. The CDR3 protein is CASSPDRRSGANVLTF. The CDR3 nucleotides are TGTGCCAGCAGCCCAGACCGGAGGTCTGGGGCCAACGTCCTGACTTTC.

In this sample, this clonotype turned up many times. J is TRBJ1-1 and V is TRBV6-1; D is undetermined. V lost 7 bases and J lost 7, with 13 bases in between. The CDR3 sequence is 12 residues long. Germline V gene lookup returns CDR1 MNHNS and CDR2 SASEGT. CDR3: CASKGGKGEAFF. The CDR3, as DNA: TGTGCCAGCAAGGGAGGGAAGGGTGAAGCTTTCTTT.

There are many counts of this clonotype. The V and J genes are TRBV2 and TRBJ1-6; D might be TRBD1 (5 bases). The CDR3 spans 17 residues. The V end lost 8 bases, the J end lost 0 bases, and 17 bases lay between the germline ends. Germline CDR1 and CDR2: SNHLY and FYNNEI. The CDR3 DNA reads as TGTGCCAGCCGTCGGGACGCCTGGAGCTCCTATAATTCACCCCTCCACTTT. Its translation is CASRRDAWSSYNSPLHF.

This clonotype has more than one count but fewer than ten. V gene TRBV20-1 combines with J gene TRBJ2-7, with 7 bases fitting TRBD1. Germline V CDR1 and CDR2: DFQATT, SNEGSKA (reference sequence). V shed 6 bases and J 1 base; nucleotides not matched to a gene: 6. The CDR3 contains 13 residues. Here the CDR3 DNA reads TGCAGTGCAGAGACAGGGCGTTCCTACGAGCAGTACTTC. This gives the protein CSAETGRSYEQYF.

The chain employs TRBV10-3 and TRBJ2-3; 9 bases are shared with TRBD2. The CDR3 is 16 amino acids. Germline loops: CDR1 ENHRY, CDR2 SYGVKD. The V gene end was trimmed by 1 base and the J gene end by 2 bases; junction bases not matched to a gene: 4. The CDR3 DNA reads TGTGCCATCAGTGAGTTTAGCGGGAGATACACAGATACGCAGTATTTT. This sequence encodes CAISEFSGRYTDTQYF.

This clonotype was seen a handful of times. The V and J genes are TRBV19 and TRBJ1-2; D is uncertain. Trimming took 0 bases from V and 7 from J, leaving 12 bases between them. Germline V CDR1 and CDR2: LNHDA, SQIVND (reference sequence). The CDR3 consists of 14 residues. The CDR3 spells CASSIEAAIAGYTF. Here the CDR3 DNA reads TGTGCCAGTAGTATAGAGGCGGCAATCGCTGGCTACACCTTC.

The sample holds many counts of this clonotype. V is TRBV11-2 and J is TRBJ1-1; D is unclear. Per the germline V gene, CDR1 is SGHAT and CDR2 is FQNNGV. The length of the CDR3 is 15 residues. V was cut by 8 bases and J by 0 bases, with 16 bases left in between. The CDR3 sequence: CASGVLEFVNTEAFF. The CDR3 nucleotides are TGTGCCAGCGGGGTTTTGGAGTTTGTGAACACTGAAGCTTTCTTT.

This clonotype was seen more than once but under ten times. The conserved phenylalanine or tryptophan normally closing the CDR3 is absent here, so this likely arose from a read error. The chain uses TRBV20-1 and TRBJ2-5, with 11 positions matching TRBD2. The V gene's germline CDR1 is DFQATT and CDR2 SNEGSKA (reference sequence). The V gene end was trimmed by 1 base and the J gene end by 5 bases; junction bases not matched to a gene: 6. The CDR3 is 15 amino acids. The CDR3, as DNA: TGCAGTGCTAGAGGACTAGCGGGGATGGGGGAGACCCAGTACCTC. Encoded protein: CSARGLAGMGETQYL.

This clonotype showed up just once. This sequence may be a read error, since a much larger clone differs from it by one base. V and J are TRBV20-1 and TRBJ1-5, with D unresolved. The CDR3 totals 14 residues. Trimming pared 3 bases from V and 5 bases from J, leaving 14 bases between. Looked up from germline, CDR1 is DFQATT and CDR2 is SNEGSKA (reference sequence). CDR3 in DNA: TGCAGTGCTAGCATCGGGATAGGCTATCAGCCCCAGCATTTT. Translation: CSASIGIGYQPQHF.

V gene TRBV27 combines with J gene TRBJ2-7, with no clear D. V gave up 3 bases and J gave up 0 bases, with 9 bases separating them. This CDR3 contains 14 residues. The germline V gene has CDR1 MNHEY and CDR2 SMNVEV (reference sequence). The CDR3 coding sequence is TGTGCCAGCAGTTTGGGTCCTTACTCCTACGAGCAGTACTTC. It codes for CASSLGPYSYEQYF.

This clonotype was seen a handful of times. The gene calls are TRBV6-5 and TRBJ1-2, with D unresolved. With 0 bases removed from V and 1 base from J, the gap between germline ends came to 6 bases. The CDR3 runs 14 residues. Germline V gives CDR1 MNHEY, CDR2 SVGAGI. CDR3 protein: CASSYSHNNYGYTF. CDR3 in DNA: TGTGCCAGCAGTTACTCTCACAATAACTATGGCTACACCTTC.

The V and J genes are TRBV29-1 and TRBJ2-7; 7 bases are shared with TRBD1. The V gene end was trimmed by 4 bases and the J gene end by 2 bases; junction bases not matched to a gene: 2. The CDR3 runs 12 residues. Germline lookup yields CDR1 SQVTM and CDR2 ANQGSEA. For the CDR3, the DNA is TGCAGCGTTGTGGGACAGACCTACGAGCAGTACTTC. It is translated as CSVVGQTYEQYF.

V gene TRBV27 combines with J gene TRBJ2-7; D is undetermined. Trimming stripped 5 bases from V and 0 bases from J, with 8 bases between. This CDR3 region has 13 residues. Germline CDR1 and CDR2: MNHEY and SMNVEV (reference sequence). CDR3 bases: TGTGCCAGCAGTATCTGGCCCTCCTACGAGCAGTACTTC. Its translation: CASSIWPSYEQYF.

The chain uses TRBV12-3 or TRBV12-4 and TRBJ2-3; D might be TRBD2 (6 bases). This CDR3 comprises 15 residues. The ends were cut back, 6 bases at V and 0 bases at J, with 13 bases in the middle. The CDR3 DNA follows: TGTGCCAGCAGGGGGCTGACTAGTAGCACAGATACGCAGTATTTT. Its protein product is CASRGLTSSTDTQYF.

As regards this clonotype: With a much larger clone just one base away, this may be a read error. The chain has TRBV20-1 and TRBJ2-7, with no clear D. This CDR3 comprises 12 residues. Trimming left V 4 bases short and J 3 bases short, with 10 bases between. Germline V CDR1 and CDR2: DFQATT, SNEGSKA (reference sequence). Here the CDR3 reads CSAMPAYYEQYF. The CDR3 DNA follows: TGCAGTGCTATGCCAGCCTACTACGAGCAGTACTTC.

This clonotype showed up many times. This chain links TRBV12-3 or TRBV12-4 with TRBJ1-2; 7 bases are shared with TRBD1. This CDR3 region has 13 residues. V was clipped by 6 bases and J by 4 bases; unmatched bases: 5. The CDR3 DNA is TGTGCCAGCAGCGGGGGACAGACCTATGGCTACACCTTC. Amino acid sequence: CASSGGQTYGYTF.